This T cell receptor beta chain was observed in a study of blood T cell repertoires in COVID-19. Study-level information: Researchers got acute and convalescent COVID-19 samples from the United States, Italy and Spain. The cDNA or gDNA used as material had been derived from T cells, B-cell-depleted T cells, or PBMCs.

Some clones are missing from TCRdb's copy, which holds only in-frame ones; the method was immunoSEQ multiplex PCR. The sample yields about 180,000 clones, about nine tenths seen once. Trimming left V 3 bases short and J 3 bases short, with 9 bases between. CDR3 length: 13 amino acids. The germline CDR1 and CDR2 sequences are SGHVS and FQNEAQ. The material sequenced was peripheral blood. The receptor comes from a woman in her twenties or thirties with acute or convalescent COVID-19. This sequence joins TRBV7-8 and TRBJ2-7; D ambiguous. The CDR3 DNA reads TGTGCCAGCAGCTTGCTGCGAGACTACGAGCAGTACTTC. Protein sequence: CASSLLRDYEQYF.